Listed here are 30 T cell receptor beta chains from one sample, sequenced in a study of shared clonotypes between healthy human individuals. TCRdb's table, derived via immunoSEQ multiplex PCR, lists solely in-frame clones and lacks some. The sample includes some 1.1 million clones, approximately 75% of them seen just once. Sequenced material: memory CD4+ T cells from PBMCs. Subset noted: CD45RA-negative fraction. The receptors were sampled from a man between 18 and 35 years old in good health. Some clones in this sample may be carry-over from other donors' samples.

The V gene is TRBV18, the J gene TRBJ2-2; D is perhaps TRBD1 (6 bases). CDR3 length equals 18 residues. Germline V gene data show CDR1 as KGHSH and CDR2 as LQKENI. V was cut by 6 bases and J by 6 bases, with 26 bases left in between. CDR3 nucleotides: TGTGCCAGCTCGCCTATACATGGGGGCGCTTGGGAAGCCGGGGAGCTGTTTTTT. This sequence encodes CASSPIHGGAWEAGELFF.

The rearrangement links TRBV29-1 to TRBJ2-3, with 7 nucleotides matching TRBD2. Germline V gene lookup returns CDR1 SQVTM and CDR2 ANQGSEA. Trimming removed 3 bases from V and 1 base from J; junction bases left unmatched: 19. This CDR3 has 19 amino acids. The CDR3 nucleotides read TGCAGCGTTGAGATAGGCGCGGGAGAGATCTTATTGGGCACAGATACGCAGTATTTT. Its protein is CSVEIGAGEILLGTDTQYF.

This chain connects TRBV19 to TRBJ2-5, with 11 nucleotides matching TRBD1. The CDR3 has 18 residues. With 5 bases clipped from V and 5 bases from J, the junction kept 16 bases outside the gene matches. Germline V CDR1 and CDR2: LNHDA, SQIVND (reference sequence). CDR3 loop: CASSYIGADRGPGETQYF. CDR3 sequence (DNA): TGTGCCAGTAGTTACATCGGGGCGGACAGGGGGCCAGGGGAGACCCAGTACTTC.

This clone occurred a few times. Other DNA sequences from this sample encode an identical CDR3 as well. This chain joins TRBV28 and TRBJ1-3; D is unresolved. V lost 3 bases to trimming and J lost 0 bases, with 6 bases between them. From germline, CDR1 is MDHEN and CDR2 SYDVKM. The CDR3 runs 14 residues. The CDR3 protein is CASSLGSSGNTIYF. The DNA for the CDR3 is TGTGCCAGCAGTTTGGGCAGCTCTGGAAACACCATATATTTT.

About this clone: The same CDR3 also results from other DNA sequences found in this sample. This chain uses TRBV5-1 with TRBJ1-5; a possible D gene is TRBD1 (5 bases). Per germline, CDR1 SGHRS and CDR2 YFSETQ. Trimming took 0 bases from V and 6 from J, leaving 7 bases between them. The CDR3 contains 13 residues. CDR3: CASSLGRGQPQHF. Here the CDR3 DNA reads TGCGCCAGCAGCTTGGGGAGGGGTCAGCCCCAGCATTTT.

The J gene is TRBJ2-2, the V gene TRBV2; the D gene is possibly TRBD1 (6 bases). With 5 bases removed from V and 4 bases from J, the gap between germline ends came to 14 bases. The germline gives CDR1 SNHLY, CDR2 FYNNEI. CDR3 length: 15 residues. CDR3 region: CASSPQGTSTGELFF. DNA for the CDR3: TGTGCCAGCAGTCCCCAGGGGACAAGCACCGGGGAGCTGTTTTTT.

The chain uses TRBV5-6 and TRBJ1-3; TRBD1 might be the D (5 bases). In germline, CDR1 is SGHDT, CDR2 YYEEEE. CDR3 length equals 14 residues. V was clipped by 1 base and J by 2 bases, with 7 bases between them. The DNA of the CDR3 is TGTGCCAGCAGCTTGTTACAGGCTGGAAACACCATATATTTT. Amino acids: CASSLLQAGNTIYF.

Concerning this clone itself: A far larger clone differs by one base, so this is likely a read error. V is TRBV9 and J is TRBJ2-1, with 11 bases lining up with TRBD1. The CDR3 spans 16 residues. CDR1 and CDR2 (germline): SGDLS, YYNGEE. The CDR3 region has the DNA TGTGCCAGCGGCGTAGTGGGTGGACAGGGGGCTGGTGAGCAGTTCTTC. Translation gives CASGVVGGQGAGEQFF. Complete variable domain (other parts from reference TRBV9 and TRBJ2-1): DSGVTQTPKHLITATGQRVTLRCSPRSGDLSVYWYQQSLDQGLQFLIQYYNGEERAKGNILERFSAQQFPDLHSELNLSSLELGDSALYFCASGVVGGQGAGEQFFGPGTRLTVL.

In its sample, this clone was seen many times. V is TRBV9 and J is TRBJ1-2; TRBD1 aligns across 9 bases. The CDR3 sequence is 14 residues long. With 5 bases clipped from V and 6 bases from J, the junction kept 8 bases outside the gene matches. CDR1 and CDR2 from the germline V gene are SGDLS and YYNGEE. The CDR3 DNA reads as TGTGCCAGCAGTTTCCGGGACAGGGAGGATGGCTACACCTTC. It is translated as CASSFRDREDGYTF. The variable domain in full, completed from reference TRBV9 and TRBJ1-2, reads DSGVTQTPKHLITATGQRVTLRCSPRSGDLSVYWYQQSLDQGLQFLIQYYNGEERAKGNILERFSAQQFPDLHSELNLSSLELGDSALYFCASSFRDREDGYTFGSGTRLTVV.

As regards this clone: Within the sample, other DNA sequences also encode this same CDR3. The chain recombines TRBV11-3 with TRBJ2-1; D may be TRBD2 (5 bases). Deletions cut 3 bases from V and 4 bases from J, with 7 bases between. The germline V gene has CDR1 SGHNT and CDR2 YENEEA. This CDR3 region has 13 residues. The CDR3 reads CASSFGGYNEQFF. The DNA of the CDR3 is TGTGCCAGCAGCTTCGGAGGATACAATGAGCAGTTCTTC. The full variable domain, its missing parts supplied by reference TRBV11-3 and TRBJ2-1, is EAGVVQSPRYKIIEKKQPVAFWCNPISGHNTLYWYLQNLGQGPELLIRYENEEAVDDSQLPKDRFSAERLKGVDSTLKIQPAELGDSAVYLCASSFGGYNEQFFGPGTRLTVL.

The V call is TRBV15, the J call TRBJ2-7; D is uncertain. This CDR3 is 16 amino acids long. V shed 0 bases and J shed 1 base, with 13 bases lying between them. CDR1 and CDR2 (germline): LNHNV, YYDKDF (reference sequence). This chain's CDR3 is CATSRDLPGVSYEQYF. The CDR3, as DNA: TGTGCCACCAGCAGAGATCTCCCAGGTGTTTCCTACGAGCAGTACTTC.

The J gene is TRBJ2-6, the V gene TRBV18; possibly TRBD1 for D (6 bases). Trimming removed 10 bases from V and 4 bases from J, with 14 bases in between. The germline V gene encodes CDR1 KGHSH and CDR2 LQKENI. The CDR3 consists of 14 residues. The chain's CDR3 is CAINTGTGANVLTF. The DNA of the CDR3 is TGTGCCATTAATACAGGGACGGGGGCCAACGTCCTGACTTTC.

This clone has a count of ten or more. The gene calls are TRBV27 and TRBJ2-5; possible D gene TRBD2, 5 bases. Trimming left V 0 bases short and J 3 bases short, with 5 bases between. Per germline, CDR1 MNHEY and CDR2 SMNVEV (reference sequence). The CDR3 totals 13 residues. The CDR3 region is CASSLSEEETQYF. Here the CDR3 DNA reads TGTGCCAGCAGTTTATCGGAGGAAGAGACCCAGTACTTC.

The J gene is TRBJ2-5, the V gene TRBV28; 7 bases map to TRBD2. The CDR3 is made up of 13 amino acids. After removal of 8 bases from V and 5 bases from J, the junction contained 8 bases not matched to a gene. The V gene's germline CDR1 is MDHEN and CDR2 SYDVKM. CDR3 sequence (DNA): TGTGCCAGCGGGAGGGCCTATGGCGAGACCCAGTACTTC. The encoded protein is CASGRAYGETQYF.

There are a few counts of this clone. J is TRBJ2-1 and V is TRBV19; 8 positions match TRBD2. Germline V lookup: CDR1 LNHDA, CDR2 SQIVND (reference sequence). This CDR3 comprises 15 residues. V lost 9 bases to trimming and J lost 8 bases; unmatched junction nucleotides: 15. The CDR3 spells CASRTGTRVRDEQFF. The CDR3 DNA sequence: TGTGCCAGCCGGACCGGGACTAGGGTTCGGGATGAGCAGTTCTTC.

The V and J genes are TRBV5-1 and TRBJ1-1, with a weak D call TRBD1 (6 bases). The CDR3 runs to 14 residues. The V end lost 5 bases, the J end lost 1 base, and 12 bases lay between the germline ends. The germline V gene encodes CDR1 SGHRS and CDR2 YFSETQ. In DNA form, the CDR3 reads TGCGCCAGCAGGGCGGGACAACCGAACACTGAAGCTTTCTTT. This sequence encodes CASRAGQPNTEAFF. Variable domain in full (rest from reference TRBV5-1 and TRBJ1-1): KAGVTQTPRYLIKTRGQQVTLSCSPISGHRSVSWYQQTPGQGLQFLFEYFSETQRNKGNFPGRFSGRQFSNSRSEMNVSTLELGDSALYLCASRAGQPNTEAFFGQGTRLTVV.

This clone was counted a few times. The chain is built from TRBV5-1 and TRBJ1-5; D unresolved. The ends were cut back, 0 bases at V and 6 bases at J, with 7 bases in the middle. This CDR3 is 13 amino acids long. The V gene's germline CDR1 is SGHRS and CDR2 YFSETQ. CDR3 DNA sequence: TGCGCCAGCAGCTTGGAGGTAGGTCAGCCCCAGCATTTT. Protein: CASSLEVGQPQHF.

The V call is TRBV29-1, the J call TRBJ1-1; no definite D call. V gave up 7 bases and J gave up 5 bases, with 20 bases separating them. The CDR3 consists of 14 residues. Germline values: CDR1 SQVTM, CDR2 ANQGSEA. CDR3 region: CSACVSEVWTEAFF. DNA for the CDR3: TGCAGCGCTTGCGTCTCCGAGGTGTGGACTGAAGCTTTCTTT.

V gene TRBV7-2 combines with J gene TRBJ2-3; 7 bases line up with TRBD1. The ends lost 3 bases at V and 2 bases at J; junction bases unmatched: 8. Germline V gene lookup returns CDR1 SGHTA and CDR2 FQGNSA. The CDR3 length is 16 residues. The CDR3 DNA is TGTGCCAGCAGCTTTAGTGCTACAGGGGTCACAGATACGCAGTATTTT. Its translation: CASSFSATGVTDTQYF.

This clone was detected a few times. V and J are TRBV14 and TRBJ2-1, with 8 bases identical to TRBD2. Germline V gene lookup returns CDR1 SGHDN and CDR2 FVKESK. The CDR3 runs to 16 residues. The junction had 12 bases not matched to a gene; V was cut back by 6 bases and J by 5 bases. The CDR3 coding sequence is TGTGCCAGCAGTCGAACCGCGGGAGGCGTCAACAATGAGCAGTTCTTC. It specifies CASSRTAGGVNNEQFF.

The chain joins TRBV28 to TRBJ1-2; maybe TRBD1 (6 bases). Germline CDR1 reads MDHEN; CDR2 reads SYDVKM. Trimming took 6 bases from V and 7 from J, leaving 12 bases between them. The CDR3 is 12 amino acids. Here the CDR3 reads CASSSGVFGYTF. The CDR3 DNA reads as TGTGCCAGCAGCTCAGGGGTCTTTGGCTACACCTTC.

This sequence joins TRBV10-2 and TRBJ1-1; D remains ambiguous. This CDR3 comprises 14 residues. V lost 6 bases, J lost 0 bases, and 11 bases lay in between. The germline gives CDR1 WSHSY, CDR2 SAAADI. CDR3 in DNA: TGCGCCAGCAGAAGCGGCCTAATGAACACTGAAGCTTTCTTT. The encoded protein is CASRSGLMNTEAFF.

This clone was detected only once. The J gene is TRBJ2-1, the V gene TRBV18, with D perhaps matching TRBD1 (6 bases). Germline V gene sequence: CDR1 KGHSH, CDR2 LQKENI. V gave up 9 bases and J gave up 8 bases, with 17 bases separating them. This CDR3 has 13 amino acids. The chain's CDR3 is CASNTQGDDEQFF. CDR3 sequence (DNA): TGTGCCAGTAACACACAGGGAGACGATGAGCAGTTCTTC.

The rearrangement uses TRBV19 and TRBJ2-5, with TRBD2 matching over 9 bases. CDR3 length equals 15 residues. Losses at the gene ends were 5 bases for V and 5 bases for J; bases not matched to a gene: 9. Germline CDR1 and CDR2: LNHDA and SQIVND (reference sequence). The CDR3 reads CASSVGIAGAETQYF. The CDR3 DNA is TGTGCCAGTAGTGTCGGAATAGCGGGAGCTGAGACCCAGTACTTC.

The rearrangement joins TRBV19 to TRBJ2-6, with unresolved D. Trimming took 5 bases from V and 0 from J, leaving 5 bases between them. Germline V gene sequence: CDR1 LNHDA, CDR2 SQIVND (reference sequence). The length of the CDR3 is 14 residues. The CDR3 here is CASSLNSGANVLTF. The CDR3, as DNA: TGTGCCAGTAGTTTGAACTCTGGGGCCAACGTCCTGACTTTC. The full variable domain, its missing parts supplied by reference TRBV19 and TRBJ2-6, is DGGITQSPKYLFRKEGQNVTLSCEQNLNHDAMYWYRQDPGQGLRLIYYSQIVNDFQKGDIAEGYSVSREKKESFPLTVTSAQKNPTAFYLCASSLNSGANVLTFGAGSRLTVL.

This clone has only a few counts. The V and J genes are TRBV30 and TRBJ1-4; D might be TRBD1 (6 bases). The germline V and J ends were trimmed by 4 bases and 7 bases, with 16 bases remaining between them. The CDR3 has 14 residues. Germline-derived CDR1 and CDR2 are GTSNPN and SVGIG (reference sequence). The CDR3 sequence: CAWNQGMDGEKLFF. CDR3 sequence (DNA): TGTGCCTGGAATCAGGGGATGGATGGTGAAAAACTGTTTTTT.

The CDR3 sequence is CASSRSLGLAGGLSYEQYF. The DNA for the CDR3 is TGTGCCAGCAGCCGGAGTTTGGGACTAGCGGGAGGGTTGTCCTACGAGCAGTACTTC. The rearrangement uses TRBV4-2 and TRBJ2-7; 16 nucleotides agree with TRBD2. Per the germline V gene, CDR1 is LGHNA and CDR2 is YNFKEQ. This CDR3 has 19 residues. Trimming took 4 bases from V and 1 from J; bases not matched to a gene: 10.

This sequence joins TRBV5-1 and TRBJ2-1; TRBD2 aligns across 7 bases. The CDR3 covers 12 residues. CDR1 SGHRS and CDR2 YFSETQ come from the germline V gene. V shed 0 bases, J shed 10 bases, and the junction held 1 base outside the gene matches. DNA of the CDR3: TGCGCCAGCAGCTTGGATAGCGGGGAGCAGTTCTTC. Translated: CASSLDSGEQFF.

This chain links TRBV11-3 with TRBJ1-1, with D uncertain. The germline V gene encodes CDR1 SGHNT and CDR2 YENEEA. The CDR3 runs 14 residues. Trimming removed 6 bases from V and 6 bases from J, with 17 bases in between. The CDR3 region has the DNA TGTGCCAGCAGACGAAGACAACTACTACCTGAAGCTTTCTTT. Its translation: CASRRRQLLPEAFF.

The sample holds a few counts of this clone. The chain links TRBV5-1 to TRBJ2-5; the match to TRBD2 covers 7 bases. This CDR3 has 15 amino acids. With V trimmed by 4 bases and J by 5 bases, 11 bases remained unmatched. Germline CDR1 is SGHRS and CDR2 is YFSETQ. CDR3 sequence reads: CASSRTRTSLETQYF. DNA for the CDR3: TGCGCCAGCAGCCGAACAAGGACTAGTCTGGAGACCCAGTACTTC.